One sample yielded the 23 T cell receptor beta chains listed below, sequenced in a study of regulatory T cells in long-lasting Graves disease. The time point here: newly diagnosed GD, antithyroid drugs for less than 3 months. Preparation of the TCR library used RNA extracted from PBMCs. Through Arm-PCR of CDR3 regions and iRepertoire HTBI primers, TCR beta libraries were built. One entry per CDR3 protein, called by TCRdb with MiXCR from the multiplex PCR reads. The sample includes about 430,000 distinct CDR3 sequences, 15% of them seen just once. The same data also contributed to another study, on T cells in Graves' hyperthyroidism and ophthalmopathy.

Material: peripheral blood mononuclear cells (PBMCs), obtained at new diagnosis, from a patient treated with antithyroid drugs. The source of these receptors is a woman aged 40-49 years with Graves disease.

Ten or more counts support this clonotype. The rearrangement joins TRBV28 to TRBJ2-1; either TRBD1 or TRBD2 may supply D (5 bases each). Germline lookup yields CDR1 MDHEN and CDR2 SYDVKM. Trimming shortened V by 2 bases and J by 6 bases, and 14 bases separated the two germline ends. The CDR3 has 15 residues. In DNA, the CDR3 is TGTGCCAGCAGTTTAGAGCTAGTTGGGGGCAATGAGCAGTTCTTC. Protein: CASSLELVGGNEQFF.

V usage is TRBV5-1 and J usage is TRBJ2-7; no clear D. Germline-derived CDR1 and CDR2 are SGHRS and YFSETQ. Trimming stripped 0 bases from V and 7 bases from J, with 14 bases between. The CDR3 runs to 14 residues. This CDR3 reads CASSLDSVGWEQYF. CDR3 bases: TGCGCCAGCAGCTTGGACTCGGTAGGTTGGGAGCAGTACTTC.

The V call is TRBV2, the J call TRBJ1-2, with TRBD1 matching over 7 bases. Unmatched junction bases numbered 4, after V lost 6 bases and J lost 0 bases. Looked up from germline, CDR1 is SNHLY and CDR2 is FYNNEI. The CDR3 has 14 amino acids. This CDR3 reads CASRAGTANYGYTF. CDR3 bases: TGTGCCAGCAGAGCCGGGACAGCTAACTATGGCTACACCTTC.

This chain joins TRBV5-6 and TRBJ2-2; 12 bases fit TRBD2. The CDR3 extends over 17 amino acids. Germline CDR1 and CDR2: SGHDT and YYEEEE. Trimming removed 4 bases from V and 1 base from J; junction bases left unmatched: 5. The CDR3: CASSLGLAGLNTGELFF. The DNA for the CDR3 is TGTGCCAGCAGCCTCGGACTAGCGGGACTGAACACCGGGGAGCTGTTTTTT.

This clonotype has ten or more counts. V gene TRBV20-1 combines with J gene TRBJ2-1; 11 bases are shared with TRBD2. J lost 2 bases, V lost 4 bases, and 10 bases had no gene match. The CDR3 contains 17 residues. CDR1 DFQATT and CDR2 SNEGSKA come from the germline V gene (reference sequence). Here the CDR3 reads CSATPRGLAGAYNEQFF. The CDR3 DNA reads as TGCAGTGCTACACCTCGAGGACTAGCGGGTGCCTACAATGAGCAGTTCTTC.

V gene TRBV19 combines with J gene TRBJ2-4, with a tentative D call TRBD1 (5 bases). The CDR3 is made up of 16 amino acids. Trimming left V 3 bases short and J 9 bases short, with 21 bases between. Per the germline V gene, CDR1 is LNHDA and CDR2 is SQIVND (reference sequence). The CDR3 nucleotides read TGTGCCAGTAGTATTGGGAAAAACCAGGGTTTTGGCATTCAGTACTTC. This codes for CASSIGKNQGFGIQYF.

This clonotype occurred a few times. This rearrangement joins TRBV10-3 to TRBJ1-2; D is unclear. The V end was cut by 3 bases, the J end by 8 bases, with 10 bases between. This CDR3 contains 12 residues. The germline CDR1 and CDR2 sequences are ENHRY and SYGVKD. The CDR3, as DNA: TGTGCCATCAGTGAAGAATTGGGAGGCTACACCTTC. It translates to CAISEELGGYTF.

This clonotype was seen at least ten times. CDR3 sequence: CSVTDGTSGSETQYF. CDR3 nucleotides: TGCAGCGTCACCGACGGGACTAGCGGGAGTGAGACCCAGTACTTC. The chain couples TRBV29-1 to TRBJ2-5; 14 nucleotides match TRBD2. V was pared by 6 bases and J by 5 bases, with 8 bases of the junction left unmatched. The CDR3 spans 15 residues. Germline V gene sequence: CDR1 SQVTM, CDR2 ANQGSEA.

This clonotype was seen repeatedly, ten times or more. CDR3 in DNA: TGTGCCAGCATGTTGACTTACACCGGGGAGCTGTTTTTT. Translated: CASMLTYTGELFF. The V gene is TRBV11-2, the J gene TRBJ2-2; no reliable D call. This CDR3 contains 13 residues. V dropped 7 bases and J dropped 3 bases, with 9 bases sitting between them. The germline V gene encodes CDR1 SGHAT and CDR2 FQNNGV.

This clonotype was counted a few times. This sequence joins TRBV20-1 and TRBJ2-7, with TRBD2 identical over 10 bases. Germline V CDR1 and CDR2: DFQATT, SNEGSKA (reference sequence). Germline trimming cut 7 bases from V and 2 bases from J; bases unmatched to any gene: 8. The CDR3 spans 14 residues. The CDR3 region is CSGASSGSPYEQYF. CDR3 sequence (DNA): TGCAGTGGGGCATCTAGCGGGAGTCCCTACGAGCAGTACTTC.

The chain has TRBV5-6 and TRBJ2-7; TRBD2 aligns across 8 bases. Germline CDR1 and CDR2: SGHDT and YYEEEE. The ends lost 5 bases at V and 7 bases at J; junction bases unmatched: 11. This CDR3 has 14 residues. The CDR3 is CASRGSGTSGEQYF. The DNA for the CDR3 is TGTGCCAGCAGGGGTAGCGGGACCTCAGGGGAGCAGTACTTC.

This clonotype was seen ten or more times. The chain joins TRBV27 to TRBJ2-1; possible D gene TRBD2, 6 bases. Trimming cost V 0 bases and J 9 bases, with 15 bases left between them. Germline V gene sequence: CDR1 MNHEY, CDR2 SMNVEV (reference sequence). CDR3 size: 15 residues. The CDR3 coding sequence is TGTGCCAGCAGTTTATCGGAGGGAGGAGAGACTGAGCAGTTCTTC. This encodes CASSLSEGGETEQFF.

CDR3 sequence: CASSLVGYRNSQYF. The CDR3 region has the DNA TGTGCCAGCAGCTTGGTGGGCTACCGTAATTCCCAGTACTTC. The gene calls are TRBV5-6 and TRBJ2-5; D gene unclear. Germline V lookup: CDR1 SGHDT, CDR2 YYEEEE. This CDR3 is built from 14 residues. V lost 0 bases to trimming and J lost 9 bases, with 15 bases between them.

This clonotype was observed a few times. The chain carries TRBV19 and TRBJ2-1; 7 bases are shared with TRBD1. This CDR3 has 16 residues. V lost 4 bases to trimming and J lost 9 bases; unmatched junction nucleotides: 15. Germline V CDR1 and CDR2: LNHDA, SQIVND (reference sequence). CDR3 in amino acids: CASSTNRGASWFEQFF. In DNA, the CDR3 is TGTGCCAGTAGTACGAACAGGGGCGCCAGTTGGTTTGAGCAGTTCTTC.

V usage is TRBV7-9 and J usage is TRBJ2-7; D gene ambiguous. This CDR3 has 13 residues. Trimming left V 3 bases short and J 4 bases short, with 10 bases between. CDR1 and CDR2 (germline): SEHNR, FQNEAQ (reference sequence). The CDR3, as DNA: TGTGCCAGCAGCTTTTACAGTCGGTACGAGCAGTACTTC. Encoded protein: CASSFYSRYEQYF.

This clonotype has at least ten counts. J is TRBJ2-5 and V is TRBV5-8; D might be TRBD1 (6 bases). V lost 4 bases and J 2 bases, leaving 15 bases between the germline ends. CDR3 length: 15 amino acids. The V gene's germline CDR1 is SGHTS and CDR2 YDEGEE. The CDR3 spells CASSPPGTSQETQYF. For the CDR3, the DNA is TGTGCCAGCAGCCCCCCAGGGACATCTCAAGAGACCCAGTACTTC.

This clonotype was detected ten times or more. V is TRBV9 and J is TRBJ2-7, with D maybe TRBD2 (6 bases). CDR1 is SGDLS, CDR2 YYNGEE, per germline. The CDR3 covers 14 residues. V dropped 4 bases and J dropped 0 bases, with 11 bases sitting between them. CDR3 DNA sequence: TGTGCCAGCAGCATCGGCGGGGCCTCCTACGAGCAGTACTTC. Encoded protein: CASSIGGASYEQYF. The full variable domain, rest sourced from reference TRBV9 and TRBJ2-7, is DSGVTQTPKHLITATGQRVTLRCSPRSGDLSVYWYQQSLDQGLQFLIQYYNGEERAKGNILERFSAQQFPDLHSELNLSSLELGDSALYFCASSIGGASYEQYFGPGTRLTVT.

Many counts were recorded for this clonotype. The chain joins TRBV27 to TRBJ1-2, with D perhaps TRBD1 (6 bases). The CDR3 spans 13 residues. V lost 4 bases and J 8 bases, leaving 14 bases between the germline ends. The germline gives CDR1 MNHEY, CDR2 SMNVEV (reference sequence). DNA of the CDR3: TGTGCCAGCAGTTACGACAGGTTTGGGGGCTACACCTTC. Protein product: CASSYDRFGGYTF.

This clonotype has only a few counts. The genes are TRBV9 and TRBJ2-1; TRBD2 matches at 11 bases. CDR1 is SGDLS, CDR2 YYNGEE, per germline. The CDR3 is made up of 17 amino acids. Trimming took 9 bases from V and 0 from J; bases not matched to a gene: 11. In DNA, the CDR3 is TGTGCCACCAGACTAGCGGGAACCCCCAGCTCCTACAATGAGCAGTTCTTC. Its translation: CATRLAGTPSSYNEQFF.

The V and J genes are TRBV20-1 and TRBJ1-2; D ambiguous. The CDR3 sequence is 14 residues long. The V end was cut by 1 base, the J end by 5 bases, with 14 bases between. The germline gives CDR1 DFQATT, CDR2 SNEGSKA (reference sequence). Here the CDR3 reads CSARGYREGYGYTF. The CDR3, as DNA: TGCAGTGCTAGAGGGTATCGCGAGGGATATGGCTACACCTTC.

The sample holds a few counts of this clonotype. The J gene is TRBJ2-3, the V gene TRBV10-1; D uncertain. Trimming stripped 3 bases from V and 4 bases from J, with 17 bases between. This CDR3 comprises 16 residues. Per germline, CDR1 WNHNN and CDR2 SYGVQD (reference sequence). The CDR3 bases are TGCGCCAGCAGTGAATCCGCCGCCGAGATGGCAGATACGCAGTATTTT. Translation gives CASSESAAEMADTQYF.

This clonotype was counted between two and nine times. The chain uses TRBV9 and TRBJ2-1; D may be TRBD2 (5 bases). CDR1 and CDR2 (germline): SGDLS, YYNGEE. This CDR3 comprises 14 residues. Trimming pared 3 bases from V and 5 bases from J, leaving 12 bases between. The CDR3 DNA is TGTGCCAGCAGCGCCGGGATCTTAAACAATGAGCAGTTCTTC. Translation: CASSAGILNNEQFF. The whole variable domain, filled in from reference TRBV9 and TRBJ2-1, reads DSGVTQTPKHLITATGQRVTLRCSPRSGDLSVYWYQQSLDQGLQFLIQYYNGEERAKGNILERFSAQQFPDLHSELNLSSLELGDSALYFCASSAGILNNEQFFGPGTRLTVL.

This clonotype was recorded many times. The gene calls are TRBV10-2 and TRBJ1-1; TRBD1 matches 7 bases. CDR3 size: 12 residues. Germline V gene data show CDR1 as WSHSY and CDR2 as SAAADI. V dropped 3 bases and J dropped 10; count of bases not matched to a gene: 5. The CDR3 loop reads CASSERGRGAFF. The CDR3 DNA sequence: TGCGCCAGCAGTGAAAGGGGGCGCGGAGCTTTCTTT.